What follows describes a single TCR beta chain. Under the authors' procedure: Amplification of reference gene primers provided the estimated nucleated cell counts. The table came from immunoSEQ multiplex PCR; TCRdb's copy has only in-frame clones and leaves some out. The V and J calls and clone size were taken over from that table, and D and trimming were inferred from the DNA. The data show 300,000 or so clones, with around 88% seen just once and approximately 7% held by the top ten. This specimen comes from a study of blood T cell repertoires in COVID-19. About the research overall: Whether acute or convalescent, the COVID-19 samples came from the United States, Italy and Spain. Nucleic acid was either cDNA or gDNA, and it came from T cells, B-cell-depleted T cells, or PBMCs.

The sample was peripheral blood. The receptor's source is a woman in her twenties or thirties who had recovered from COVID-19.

CDR3 in amino acids: CASSLTGPGNTIYF. As DNA, the CDR3 is TGTGCCAGCAGTCTGACAGGGCCTGGAAACACCATATATTTT. The chain combines TRBV3-1 (or the pseudogene TRBV3-2) with TRBJ1-3, with 7 bases identical to TRBD1. V shed 6 bases and J 2 bases; nucleotides not matched to a gene: 4. CDR1 LGHDT and CDR2 YNNKEL come from the germline V gene (reference sequence). The CDR3 sequence is 14 residues long.